This is a list of T cell receptor beta chains from one sample in a study of blood T cell repertoires in COVID-19. Measured with immunoSEQ multiplex PCR; TCRdb has only the in-frame clones, and not every one. The sample records around 310,000 clones, over 85% being singletons. The sample consisted of PBMCs or T cells enriched from blood (not recorded which). These receptors were taken from a woman aged 25 to 39 who had recovered from COVID-19. Both conserved end residues are part of each CDR3. A D gene is named only where the DNA matches it firmly.

D gene | V gene | CDR3 protein
- | TRBV28 | CASSYLQGGGYEQYF
- | TRBV27 | CASSFLGLTGTGELFF
TRBD1 | TRBV19 | CASRDRDWNQPQHF
- | TRBV27 | CASSHRVNYGYTF
TRBD2 | TRBV3-1/TRBV3-2 | CASSQVSSGRVEQFF
TRBD2 | TRBV27 | CASSPTSAAPDNEQFF
- | TRBV24-1 | CATSDSYNEQFF
- | TRBV2 | CASSGHYAAGAGAKNIQYF
TRBD2 | TRBV7-9 | CASSGEGSGSPLHEQYF
TRBD1 | TRBV7-9 | CASSHETGNQPQHF
TRBD2 | TRBV5-6 | CASSAGGGSYEQYF
- | TRBV5-4 | CASSSHTGPGANVLTF
- | TRBV3-1/TRBV3-2 | CASSQNGGVGIDEQYF
TRBD2 | TRBV7-9 | CASSLPLAGAKTYNEQFF
TRBD1 | TRBV27 | CASQHSDRGRRETQYF
- | TRBV19 | CASTPGGASGPQETQYF
TRBD1 | TRBV5-1 | CASSLAGQGSGANVLTF
- | TRBV27 | CASSLFGPSRDEQYF
TRBD1 | TRBV25-1 | CASREQGMGTEAFF
- | TRBV18 | CASSLYSATNEKLFF
- | TRBV4-1 | CASSQVLSFDEKLFF
- | TRBV18 | CASSPGHSNTEAFF
- | TRBV28 | CASSSPGNYGYTF
- | TRBV6-5 | CASSYLEQYF